What follows are 27 T cell receptor beta chains derived from one specimen sequenced in a study of identical twins. TCRdb itself ran the 5' RACE reads through MiXCR, one entry per CDR3 protein. The repertoire holds about 220,000 distinct CDR3 sequences, with about 6.7% as singletons. A further study also used this sample, focusing on T cells expressing NK-cell markers.

Material for sequencing was CD8+ T cells sorted from blood. All receptors come from a woman aged 18-29 years in good health.

This chain links TRBV5-1 with TRBJ2-2; perhaps TRBD2 as D (5 bases). The germline V gene has CDR1 SGHRS and CDR2 YFSETQ. This CDR3 spans 15 amino acids. The V gene lost 4 bases and the J gene lost 4 bases, with 14 bases spanning the gap. CDR3 sequence (DNA): TGCGCCAGCAGCCCCGGCGGGTTTAGCACCGGGGAGCTGTTTTTT. It translates to CASSPGGFSTGELFF.

This clonotype was seen ten or more times. This chain connects TRBV12-3 or TRBV12-4 to TRBJ2-3, with 8 positions matching TRBD2. With V trimmed by 10 bases and J by 3 bases, 3 bases remained unmatched. This CDR3 has 12 residues. The CDR3 nucleotides are TGTGCCATCGGGGGGGGGACAGATACGCAGTATTTT. It specifies CAIGGGTDTQYF.

This chain uses TRBV2 with TRBJ2-7; 12 bases line up with TRBD2. Germline CDR1 and CDR2: SNHLY and FYNNEI. Trimming cost V 10 bases and J 4 bases; bases outside gene matches: 8. The CDR3 consists of 14 residues. The chain's CDR3 is CATQGLAGSYEQYF. The CDR3 DNA is TGTGCCACCCAAGGACTAGCGGGATCTTACGAGCAGTACTTC.

V is TRBV15 and J is TRBJ1-1, with TRBD1 identical over 8 bases. The length of the CDR3 is 16 residues. CDR1 LNHNV and CDR2 YYDKDF come from the germline V gene (reference sequence). Trimming took 2 bases from V and 3 from J; bases not matched to a gene: 8. In DNA form, the CDR3 reads TGTGCCACCAGCAGATCAGGGGGCGGTGGGCACACTGAAGCTTTCTTT. Residues: CATSRSGGGGHTEAFF.

This clonotype has just a few counts. The chain links TRBV19 to TRBJ2-1; 12 bases agree with TRBD2. The CDR3 loop spans 16 amino acids. The V gene's germline CDR1 is LNHDA and CDR2 SQIVND (reference sequence). The V segment lost 5 bases and the J segment 5 bases; nucleotides outside the gene matches: 7. In DNA form, the CDR3 reads TGTGCCAGTAGTGTCGGACTAGCGGGATTGGACAATGAGCAGTTCTTC. Amino acids: CASSVGLAGLDNEQFF.

The table lists this clonotype with many counts. This chain connects TRBV4-3 to TRBJ2-1; D remains ambiguous. V shed 0 bases and J shed 3 bases, with 12 bases lying between them. This CDR3 comprises 16 residues. Germline CDR1 LGHNA, CDR2 YSLEER. The CDR3 sequence: CASSQEVGDLYNEQFF. The CDR3 nucleotides read TGCGCCAGCAGCCAAGAGGTTGGGGATCTCTACAATGAGCAGTTCTTC.

This clonotype was observed a few times. This chain joins TRBV27 and TRBJ1-5, with a possible D match to TRBD1 (5 bases). The CDR3 consists of 14 residues. V dropped 6 bases and J dropped 5 bases, with 14 bases sitting between them. Germline V gene lookup returns CDR1 MNHEY and CDR2 SMNVEV (reference sequence). CDR3 in amino acids: CASRGGDGYQPQHF. CDR3 coding DNA: TGTGCCAGCAGGGGTGGGGACGGTTATCAGCCCCAGCATTTT.

This clonotype was counted only a few times. The chain has TRBV9 and TRBJ1-1; maybe TRBD1 (5 bases). V was clipped by 3 bases and J by 5 bases, with 17 bases between them. Germline V gene sequence: CDR1 SGDLS, CDR2 YYNGEE. The CDR3 extends over 15 amino acids. The CDR3 sequence is CASSAWDLAGTEAFF. DNA for the CDR3: TGTGCCAGCAGCGCGTGGGACCTCGCGGGGACTGAAGCTTTCTTT.

This clonotype occurred a few times. The rearrangement uses TRBV30 and TRBJ1-1; 10 bases agree with TRBD1. The CDR3 contains 15 residues. V lost 3 bases, J lost 6 bases, and 10 bases stayed unmatched. Germline lookup yields CDR1 GTSNPN and CDR2 SVGIG (reference sequence). CDR3: CAWRPRTGGLAEAFF. For the CDR3, the DNA is TGTGCCTGGAGACCAAGGACAGGGGGTTTGGCTGAAGCTTTCTTT.

This clonotype was seen ten or more times. The chain uses TRBV6-2 or TRBV6-3 and TRBJ2-7, with TRBD2 matching over 9 bases. Per germline, CDR1 MNHEY and CDR2 SVGEGT. CDR3 length: 13 residues. V lost 8 bases to trimming and J lost 2 bases; unmatched junction nucleotides: 4. CDR3 sequence (DNA): TGTGCCAGCGGGGCTAGCGGGACCTACGAGCAGTACTTC. Translating gives CASGASGTYEQYF.

The CDR3 is CASSLSEGTGELFF. The CDR3 DNA sequence: TGCGCCAGCAGCCTATCAGAGGGGACCGGGGAGCTGTTTTTT. This chain connects TRBV5-1 to TRBJ2-2; D may correspond to TRBD1 or TRBD2 (5 bases each). V was shortened by 4 bases and J by 5 bases, with 12 bases between the two germline ends. Germline assignment: CDR1 SGHRS and CDR2 YFSETQ. CDR3 length equals 14 residues. Complete variable domain (other parts from reference TRBV5-1 and TRBJ2-2): KAGVTQTPRYLIKTRGQQVTLSCSPISGHRSVSWYQQTPGQGLQFLFEYFSETQRNKGNFPGRFSGRQFSNSRSEMNVSTLELGDSALYLCASSLSEGTGELFFGEGSRLTVL.

This clonotype was recorded a few times. This sequence may be a read error, since a much larger clone differs from it by one base. This sequence joins TRBV27 and TRBJ1-1; D remains ambiguous. This CDR3 contains 13 residues. Germline V gene sequence: CDR1 MNHEY, CDR2 SMNVEV (reference sequence). Trimming took off 2 bases at V and 1 base at J, with 5 bases between the two ends. CDR3 region: CASSLRQNTEAFF. CDR3 nucleotides: TGTGCCAGCAGTTTAAGACAGAACACTGAAGCTTTCTTT.

This chain links TRBV7-6 with TRBJ1-6; weak D call: TRBD1 (6 bases). With 5 bases removed from V and 0 bases from J, the gap between germline ends came to 20 bases. Germline CDR1 and CDR2: SGHVS and FNYEAQ. The CDR3 extends over 19 amino acids. The CDR3: CASSPPWDKVDSYNSPLHF. Here the CDR3 DNA reads TGTGCCAGCAGCCCTCCTTGGGACAAAGTAGACTCCTATAATTCACCCCTCCACTTT.

The chain links TRBV4-3 to TRBJ1-2; the match to TRBD1 covers 7 bases. The CDR3 length is 18 residues. V shed 0 bases and J 3 bases; nucleotides not matched to a gene: 13. The V gene's germline CDR1 is LGHNA and CDR2 YSLEER. In nucleotides, the CDR3 is TGCGCCAGCAGCCAAGATTGGTGGACAGGCGAAGAGGACTATGGCTACACCTTC. Translation gives CASSQDWWTGEEDYGYTF.

Regarding this clonotype: A single base separates this from a much larger clone, so it may be a read error. The CDR3 does not close with the conserved phenylalanine or tryptophan, likely indicating a read error. This rearrangement joins TRBV11-2 to TRBJ1-2; TRBD1 might be the D (5 bases). The ends were cut back, 6 bases at V and 8 bases at J, with 19 bases in the middle. CDR1 and CDR2 (germline): SGHAT, FQNNGV. The CDR3 spans 14 residues. CDR3 sequence (DNA): TGTGCCAGCAGAAGTCACGGGGGTAGGGTCGGCTACACCTAC. This translates into CASRSHGGRVGYTY.

This clonotype was counted at least ten times. CDR3 loop: CASTPGRVWGYTF. The CDR3 DNA reads TGTGCCAGCACCCCTGGGAGGGTTTGGGGCTACACCTTC. This chain joins TRBV12-3 or TRBV12-4 and TRBJ1-2; no clear D gene. CDR3 length equals 13 residues. Trimming pared 7 bases from V and 8 bases from J, leaving 17 bases between.

In this sample, this clonotype turned up a few times. The chain recombines TRBV11-2 with TRBJ1-1; D ambiguous. CDR3 length: 12 residues. Germline assignment: CDR1 SGHAT and CDR2 FQNNGV. V lost 0 bases to trimming and J lost 5 bases, with 4 bases between them. CDR3 sequence reads: CASSLDKTEAFF. The CDR3 DNA reads TGTGCCAGCAGCTTAGATAAAACTGAAGCTTTCTTT.

At least ten counts were recorded for this clonotype. V usage is TRBV7-9 and J usage is TRBJ2-5, with unresolved D. The CDR3 loop spans 11 amino acids. CDR1 is SEHNR and CDR2 is FQNEAQ in the germline V gene (reference sequence). Between the trimmed V and J ends, which lost 5 bases and 7 bases, there was a span of 8 bases. The CDR3 reads CASSPSGTQYF. As DNA, the CDR3 is TGTGCCAGCAGCCCTTCAGGGACCCAGTACTTC.

This clonotype occurred many times. This chain uses TRBV29-1 with TRBJ2-1, with D possibly being TRBD1 (6 bases). CDR1 and CDR2 (germline): SQVTM, ANQGSEA. V was shortened by 7 bases and J by 7 bases, with 17 bases between the two germline ends. The CDR3 is 13 amino acids. The CDR3 DNA sequence: TGCAGCGAATCACAGGGTTTAGCGAATGAGCAGTTCTTC. It codes for CSESQGLANEQFF.

There are a few counts of this clonotype. Sequence at one end of the junction differs from germline and may be a read error. The genes are TRBV4-1 and TRBJ2-5, with D unclear. The CDR3 loop spans 12 amino acids. Germline V gives CDR1 MGHRA, CDR2 YSYEKL. CDR3 protein: CASSQGQGTQYF. The CDR3 nucleotides read TGCGCCAGCAGCCAAGGTCAAGGGACCCAGTACTTC.

This clonotype has a count of ten or more. The chain uses TRBV12-3 or TRBV12-4 and TRBJ1-1; D gene uncertain. Trimming stripped 3 bases from V and 1 base from J, with 6 bases between. The CDR3 spans 13 residues. The CDR3 region has the DNA TGTGCCAGCAGTTTTCTTTCGAACACTGAAGCTTTCTTT. Residues: CASSFLSNTEAFF.

The rearrangement uses TRBV30 and TRBJ2-1; the match to TRBD2 covers 12 bases. CDR1 and CDR2 from the germline V gene are GTSNPN and SVGIG (reference sequence). V lost 8 bases, J lost 8 bases, and 10 bases stayed unmatched. CDR3 length equals 14 residues. In nucleotides, the CDR3 is TGTGCCGCCCAGACTAGCGGGAGAAGCTATGAGCAGTTCTTC. This gives the protein CAAQTSGRSYEQFF.

This clonotype was counted between two and nine times. This chain uses TRBV5-1 with TRBJ2-7; the match to TRBD1 covers 7 bases. This CDR3 is 14 amino acids long. The V and J ends lost 4 bases and 2 bases, in that order; junction bases with no gene match: 6. Germline assignment: CDR1 SGHRS and CDR2 YFSETQ. Here the CDR3 reads CASSPGGSTYEQYF. The CDR3 DNA is TGCGCCAGCAGCCCAGGGGGAAGCACCTACGAGCAGTACTTC.

Ten or more counts support this clonotype. The J gene is TRBJ2-7, the V gene TRBV12-3 or TRBV12-4, with 10 bases identical to TRBD1. The CDR3 runs 15 residues. V lost 6 bases, J lost 6 bases, and 11 bases stayed unmatched. CDR3 protein: CASSEFDRGLPEQYF. CDR3 DNA: TGTGCCAGCAGCGAATTTGACAGGGGGCTCCCCGAGCAGTACTTC.

The sample holds many counts of this clonotype. The CDR3 sequence: CASSLEQGQETQYF. For the CDR3, the DNA is TGCGCCAGCAGCTTGGAACAGGGTCAAGAGACCCAGTACTTC. The chain combines TRBV5-1 with TRBJ2-5; the D gene is possibly TRBD1 (6 bases). V was clipped by 0 bases and J by 2 bases, with 8 bases between them. Germline V gene sequence: CDR1 SGHRS, CDR2 YFSETQ. This CDR3 region has 14 residues. Full variable domain (outside the CDR3, taken from reference TRBV5-1 and TRBJ2-5): KAGVTQTPRYLIKTRGQQVTLSCSPISGHRSVSWYQQTPGQGLQFLFEYFSETQRNKGNFPGRFSGRQFSNSRSEMNVSTLELGDSALYLCASSLEQGQETQYFGPGTRLLVL.

The chain combines TRBV4-3 with TRBJ2-3; 7 bases are shared with TRBD2. The CDR3 covers 20 residues. Germline assignment: CDR1 LGHNA and CDR2 YSLEER. V shed 0 bases and J 0 bases; nucleotides not matched to a gene: 15. CDR3 nucleotide sequence: TGCGCCAGCAGCCAAGAGCTCGCCAGTCTTAGCGGGCCTAGCACAGATACGCAGTATTTT. It encodes CASSQELASLSGPSTDTQYF.

Many counts were recorded for this clonotype. The rearrangement joins TRBV27 to TRBJ2-5; 11 nucleotides align to TRBD1. The junction had 10 bases not matched to a gene; V was cut back by 7 bases and J by 3 bases. The CDR3 is 16 residues long. The germline CDR1 and CDR2 sequences are MNHEY and SMNVEV (reference sequence). CDR3: CASIGGTGGIEETQYF. The CDR3 DNA reads as TGTGCCAGCATAGGGGGGACAGGGGGTATTGAAGAGACCCAGTACTTC.